The next 29 T cell receptor beta chains were all read from a single sample in a study of control samples from healthy donors and cancer patients. TCRdb keeps only in-frame clones here, not all; method: immunoSEQ multiplex PCR. Of around 180,000 clones in the sample, 80% to 90% are singletons; the top ten hold approximately 4.9%. The specimen sequenced was blood. The receptor set was obtained from a woman aged 30 to 39 in good health.

The chain uses TRBV4-1 and TRBJ1-2; 8 bases are shared with TRBD1. The CDR3 sequence is 17 residues long. The V gene end was trimmed by 2 bases and the J gene end by 4 bases; junction bases not matched to a gene: 12. Germline assignment: CDR1 MGHRA and CDR2 YSYEKL. The CDR3 coding sequence is TGCGCCAGCAGCCAAAGCCAGACAGGGGCTAACCTCTATGGCTACACCTTC. This sequence encodes CASSQSQTGANLYGYTF.

Here the CDR3 DNA reads TGTGCCAGCAGCAAGCAGGACAGGGGGCACACTGAAGCTTTCTTT. Amino acid sequence: CASSKQDRGHTEAFF. V gene TRBV5-4 combines with J gene TRBJ1-1; 11 bases line up with TRBD1. This CDR3 is 15 amino acids long. Germline V gives CDR1 SGHNT, CDR2 YYREEE (reference sequence). The trim removed 4 bases at V and 3 bases at J, leaving 5 bases unmatched.

This rearrangement joins TRBV5-1 to TRBJ2-2; TRBD2 aligns across 8 bases. CDR3 length: 16 amino acids. CDR1 and CDR2 (germline): SGHRS, YFSETQ. Losses at the gene ends were 1 base for V and 3 bases for J; bases not matched to a gene: 5. The CDR3: CASSLYSAGDTGELFF. CDR3 nucleotides: TGCGCCAGCAGCTTGTACTCAGCGGGGGACACCGGGGAGCTGTTTTTT.

This clone was found a few times. The sample carries other DNA sequences with the same CDR3. V is TRBV11-2 and J is TRBJ1-1; D gene unclear. V lost 4 bases and J lost 3, with 9 bases in between. The CDR3 extends over 13 amino acids. From germline, CDR1 is SGHAT and CDR2 FQNNGV. CDR3 region: CASSSNRYTEAFF. CDR3 sequence (DNA): TGTGCCAGCAGCTCAAACCGGTACACTGAAGCTTTCTTT.

This chain connects TRBV11-2 to TRBJ1-1; no firm D call. The germline V gene encodes CDR1 SGHAT and CDR2 FQNNGV. Deletions cut 2 bases from V and 2 bases from J, with 3 bases between. This CDR3 is built from 12 residues. The CDR3 DNA reads as TGTGCCAGCAGCTTACTCAACACTGAAGCTTTCTTT. As protein: CASSLLNTEAFF.

J is TRBJ2-3 and V is TRBV9, with 7 bases aligning to TRBD2. There are 17 residues in the CDR3. V lost 3 bases, J lost 0 bases, and 10 bases stayed unmatched. The germline V gene has CDR1 SGDLS and CDR2 YYNGEE. The CDR3 protein is CASSERWGGDSTDTQYF. In DNA form, the CDR3 reads TGTGCCAGCAGCGAGAGGTGGGGAGGGGACAGCACAGATACGCAGTATTTT. Filled out from reference TRBV9 and TRBJ2-3, the complete variable domain reads DSGVTQTPKHLITATGQRVTLRCSPRSGDLSVYWYQQSLDQGLQFLIQYYNGEERAKGNILERFSAQQFPDLHSELNLSSLELGDSALYFCASSERWGGDSTDTQYFGPGTRLTVL.

This chain links TRBV3-1 (or the pseudogene TRBV3-2) with TRBJ2-5; D may correspond to TRBD1 or TRBD2 (5 bases each). The V end was cut by 0 bases, the J end by 4 bases, with 12 bases between. The germline CDR1 and CDR2 sequences are LGHDT and YNNKEL (reference sequence). There are 15 residues in the CDR3. The CDR3 DNA follows: TGTGCCAGCAGCCAAGAGCCCGGGACGGGAGAGACCCAGTACTTC. Its translation: CASSQEPGTGETQYF.

V and J are TRBV7-9 and TRBJ1-3; D possibly corresponds to TRBD1 (6 bases). Germline lookup yields CDR1 SEHNR and CDR2 FQNEAQ (reference sequence). Trimming stripped 11 bases from V and 3 bases from J, with 14 bases between. The CDR3 has 13 amino acids. The CDR3 is CAGGGRRGNTIYF. In DNA, the CDR3 is TGTGCCGGCGGGGGGCGCCGTGGAAACACCATATATTTT.

The CDR3 DNA reads TGTGCCAGCAGCCAGGGAAGGGCTAGCGTGGAGACCCAGTACTTC. It codes for CASSQGRASVETQYF. The V and J genes are TRBV3-1 (or the pseudogene TRBV3-2) and TRBJ2-5, with D possibly being TRBD2 (6 bases). This CDR3 has 15 residues. Trimming left V 3 bases short and J 5 bases short, with 16 bases between. CDR1 is LGHDT and CDR2 is YNNKEL in the germline V gene (reference sequence).

The table lists this clone with a few counts. The V gene is TRBV10-1, the J gene TRBJ2-3, with D possibly matching TRBD2 (6 bases). The CDR3 runs 14 residues. Trimming stripped 1 base from V and 3 bases from J, with 8 bases between. Germline CDR1 WNHNN, CDR2 SYGVQD (reference sequence). DNA for the CDR3: TGCGCCAGCAGTGAGTGGGGGGTGACAGATACGCAGTATTTT. It is translated as CASSEWGVTDTQYF.

This sequence joins TRBV29-1 and TRBJ2-1; 8 positions agree with TRBD2. CDR3 length equals 15 residues. Germline assignment: CDR1 SQVTM and CDR2 ANQGSEA. V was pared by 2 bases and J by 2 bases, with 5 bases of the junction left unmatched. In DNA form, the CDR3 reads TGCAGCGTTGAATGGCGGGGGGACGCCTACAATGAGCAGTTCTTC. Protein: CSVEWRGDAYNEQFF.

The chain combines TRBV15 with TRBJ2-2; either TRBD1 or TRBD2 may supply D (7 bases each). Germline V lookup: CDR1 LNHNV, CDR2 YYDKDF (reference sequence). V lost 1 base and J 4 bases, leaving 16 bases between the germline ends. CDR3 length: 17 amino acids. CDR3 sequence: CATSRGRPRGGTGELFF. The CDR3 nucleotides are TGTGCCACCAGCAGAGGCCGACCCAGGGGGGGCACCGGGGAGCTGTTTTTT.

This clone was detected only once. This rearrangement joins TRBV6-4 to TRBJ2-1, with D tentatively TRBD1 or TRBD2 (7 bases each). There are 15 residues in the CDR3. Germline V gene lookup returns CDR1 MRHNA and CDR2 SNTAGT. V lost 5 bases and J lost 6, with 17 bases in between. CDR3 nucleotides: TGTGCCAGCAGTCCCCGACAGGGAGGGGGCAATGAGCAGTTCTTC. This gives the protein CASSPRQGGGNEQFF.

The chain is built from TRBV19 and TRBJ1-1, with D possibly TRBD1 on 5 matching bases. CDR1 LNHDA and CDR2 SQIVND come from the germline V gene (reference sequence). CDR3 length: 15 amino acids. Trimming took 4 bases from V and 1 from J, leaving 13 bases between them. The CDR3 protein is CASSNSRTGNTEAFF. CDR3 DNA sequence: TGTGCCAGTAGTAACAGCCGTACAGGGAACACTGAAGCTTTCTTT.

The sample holds one count of this clone. The chain has TRBV18 and TRBJ2-2; 13 bases are a match to TRBD2. The CDR3 loop spans 19 amino acids. Germline trimming cut 3 bases from V and 6 bases from J; bases unmatched to any gene: 13. In germline, CDR1 is KGHSH, CDR2 LQKENI. CDR3 region: CASSPITTSGRRMAGELFF. The CDR3 DNA follows: TGTGCCAGCTCACCGATCACGACTAGCGGGAGGAGGATGGCCGGGGAGCTGTTTTTT. The whole variable domain, filled in from reference TRBV18 and TRBJ2-2, reads NAGVMQNPRHLVRRRGQEARLRCSPMKGHSHVYWYRQLPEEGLKFMVYLQKENIIDESGMPKERFSAEFPKEGPSILRIQQVVRGDSAAYFCASSPITTSGRRMAGELFFGEGSRLTVL.

Here the CDR3 DNA reads TGTGCCAGCACCTGGGACAGAACGGATACGCAGTATTTT. Its translation is CASTWDRTDTQYF. V is TRBV2 and J is TRBJ2-3; TRBD1 matches 7 bases. Unmatched junction bases numbered 7, after V lost 7 bases and J lost 6 bases. CDR1 and CDR2 from the germline V gene are SNHLY and FYNNEI. The CDR3 is 13 residues long.

The rearrangement joins TRBV7-9 to TRBJ2-3; D might be TRBD2 (5 bases). Trimming pared 3 bases from V and 1 base from J, leaving 8 bases between. CDR3 length: 14 residues. Germline lookup yields CDR1 SEHNR and CDR2 FQNEAQ (reference sequence). The CDR3 loop reads CASSFVGGTDTQYF. The CDR3 coding sequence is TGTGCCAGCAGCTTTGTCGGGGGCACAGATACGCAGTATTTT. Complete variable domain (other parts from reference TRBV7-9 and TRBJ2-3): DTGVSQNPRHKITKRGQNVTFRCDPISEHNRLYWYRQTLGQGPEFLTYFQNEAQLEKSRLLSDRFSAERPKGSFSTLEIQRTEQGDSAMYLCASSFVGGTDTQYFGPGTRLTVL.

V gene TRBV27 combines with J gene TRBJ2-1; TRBD1 aligns across 8 bases. The CDR3 is 15 residues long. V was pared by 0 bases and J by 7 bases, with 5 bases of the junction left unmatched. The V gene's germline CDR1 is MNHEY and CDR2 SMNVEV (reference sequence). CDR3: CASSLSRTGRNEQFF. In DNA form, the CDR3 reads TGTGCCAGCAGTTTATCCCGGACAGGGAGGAATGAGCAGTTCTTC.

J is TRBJ2-7 and V is TRBV5-1, with 8 bases that match TRBD1. Germline V gives CDR1 SGHRS, CDR2 YFSETQ. The trim removed 4 bases at V and 1 base at J, leaving 7 bases unmatched. The CDR3 runs 15 residues. CDR3 residues: CASSPGTGRSYEQYF. CDR3 sequence (DNA): TGCGCCAGCAGCCCAGGGACAGGAAGATCCTACGAGCAGTACTTC.

The chain employs TRBV5-8 and TRBJ2-3, with 8 positions matching TRBD2. The germline V gene has CDR1 SGHTS and CDR2 YDEGEE. V was pared by 4 bases and J by 0 bases, with 10 bases of the junction left unmatched. This CDR3 has 17 amino acids. Here the CDR3 reads CASSLGLAPSSTDTQYF. DNA of the CDR3: TGTGCCAGCAGCCTAGGACTAGCCCCCTCTAGCACAGATACGCAGTATTTT.

The V call is TRBV4-1, the J call TRBJ1-2, with D tentatively TRBD1 (5 bases). The CDR3 loop spans 15 amino acids. Germline CDR1 reads MGHRA; CDR2 reads YSYEKL. The V end was cut by 0 bases, the J end by 0 bases, with 8 bases between. CDR3 sequence: CASSQEVRANYGYTF. In DNA, the CDR3 is TGCGCCAGCAGCCAAGAGGTCAGGGCTAACTATGGCTACACCTTC.

This chain links TRBV5-1 with TRBJ1-3; 7 positions match TRBD1. With 0 bases clipped from V and 0 bases from J, the junction kept 6 bases outside the gene matches. The CDR3 consists of 17 residues. Germline values: CDR1 SGHRS, CDR2 YFSETQ. The CDR3 here is CASSLAAGGISGNTIYF. The DNA for the CDR3 is TGCGCCAGCAGCTTGGCGGCAGGGGGAATCTCTGGAAACACCATATATTTT.

The chain carries TRBV5-4 and TRBJ2-5, with D unresolved. V was cut by 1 base and J by 3 bases, with 4 bases left in between. This CDR3 spans 12 amino acids. Germline CDR1 and CDR2: SGHNT and YYREEE (reference sequence). The CDR3 DNA sequence: TGTGCCAGCAGCTTGTGGGAAGAGACCCAGTACTTC. Amino acid sequence: CASSLWEETQYF.

V and J are TRBV18 and TRBJ1-5; a possible D gene is TRBD1 (5 bases). The CDR3 loop spans 15 amino acids. Trimming removed 1 base from V and 4 bases from J, with 11 bases in between. Germline V gene lookup returns CDR1 KGHSH and CDR2 LQKENI. This CDR3 reads CASSPQQVGNQPQHF. CDR3 coding DNA: TGTGCCAGCTCACCACAACAGGTAGGGAATCAGCCCCAGCATTTT.

This chain connects TRBV5-4 to TRBJ2-5; TRBD1 might be the D (6 bases). The germline V gene encodes CDR1 SGHNT and CDR2 YYREEE (reference sequence). The CDR3 extends over 15 amino acids. V was clipped by 3 bases and J by 1 base, with 13 bases between them. As DNA, the CDR3 is TGTGCCAGCAGCTACAAGGGACATTTCCAAGAGACCCAGTACTTC. This gives the protein CASSYKGHFQETQYF.

The gene calls are TRBV3-1 (or the pseudogene TRBV3-2) and TRBJ1-2; TRBD1 aligns across 9 bases. Germline V lookup: CDR1 LGHDT, CDR2 YNNKEL (reference sequence). This CDR3 is built from 13 residues. The junction had 1 base not matched to a gene; V was cut back by 1 base and J by 7 bases. This chain's CDR3 is CASSQGQGVGYTF. CDR3 coding DNA: TGTGCCAGCAGCCAAGGACAGGGGGTTGGCTACACCTTC.

This clone was seen once. CDR3 sequence reads: CASSLGLAGTLGHEQYF. The CDR3 DNA reads TGCGCCAGCAGCTTGGGCCTAGCGGGAACTCTCGGGCACGAGCAGTACTTC. This chain uses TRBV5-1 with TRBJ2-7; 9 bases match TRBD2. V was clipped by 0 bases and J by 5 bases; unmatched bases: 12. This CDR3 is 17 amino acids long. Germline V gene data show CDR1 as SGHRS and CDR2 as YFSETQ. Using reference TRBV5-1 and TRBJ2-7 for the parts outside the CDR3, the full variable domain is KAGVTQTPRYLIKTRGQQVTLSCSPISGHRSVSWYQQTPGQGLQFLFEYFSETQRNKGNFPGRFSGRQFSNSRSEMNVSTLELGDSALYLCASSLGLAGTLGHEQYFGPGTRLTVT.

The chain links TRBV6-2 or TRBV6-3 to TRBJ2-6; no firm D call. Germline assignment: CDR1 MNHEY and CDR2 SVGEGT. The CDR3 runs to 15 residues. V was cut by 0 bases and J by 4 bases, with 7 bases left in between. The DNA of the CDR3 is TGTGCCAGCAGTTACTCGATAGGGGGGGCCAACGTCCTGACTTTC. The encoded protein is CASSYSIGGANVLTF.

J is TRBJ1-6 and V is TRBV5-6, with D uncertain. The CDR3 runs to 12 residues. Trimming shortened V by 4 bases and J by 12 bases, and 11 bases separated the two germline ends. Per germline, CDR1 SGHDT and CDR2 YYEEEE. The CDR3 sequence is CASSRLERPLHF. DNA for the CDR3: TGTGCCAGCAGCAGACTCGAACGACCCCTCCACTTT.